This entry lists 3 T cell receptor beta chains sequenced from one sample in a study of OX40 agonist ivuxolimab in advanced cancers. TCRdb keeps only in-frame clones here, not all; method: immunoSEQ multiplex PCR. Of 45,000 to 50,000 clones listed, approximately 91% are singletons. The sequenced sample was CD4+ or CD8+ T cells sorted from blood, obtained in a trial of the OX40 agonist ivuxolimab. The receptors stem from an adult with an advanced solid tumor such as melanoma, head and neck, liver or kidney cancer.

The V gene is TRBV4-1, the J gene TRBJ2-7; D might be TRBD1 or TRBD2, each matching 6 bases. Germline V gene data show CDR1 as MGHRA and CDR2 as YSYEKL. The CDR3 is made up of 14 amino acids. The V end lost 4 bases, the J end lost 2 bases, and 12 bases lay between the germline ends. The CDR3 is CASSLGGAPYEQYF. In DNA form, the CDR3 reads TGCGCCAGCAGCCTCGGGGGCGCCCCCTACGAGCAGTACTTC.

This clone has just one count. The V gene is TRBV28, the J gene TRBJ2-5, with 8 bases lining up with TRBD1. The CDR3 spans 15 residues. Germline V gene lookup returns CDR1 MDHEN and CDR2 SYDVKM. With V trimmed by 2 bases and J by 5 bases, 7 bases remained unmatched. In DNA, the CDR3 is TGTGCCAGCAGTTTACCGGACAGGGTACCTGAGACCCAGTACTTC. Its translation: CASSLPDRVPETQYF.

The chain uses TRBV19 and TRBJ2-7; TRBD1 agrees at 9 bases. J lost 3 bases, V lost 6 bases, and 6 bases had no gene match. The CDR3 runs 14 residues. Germline V gene data show CDR1 as LNHDA and CDR2 as SQIVND (reference sequence). CDR3 in DNA: TGTGCCAGTAGCCCCGGGACAGGGAACTACGAGCAGTACTTC. It specifies CASSPGTGNYEQYF. Filled out from reference TRBV19 and TRBJ2-7, the complete variable domain reads DGGITQSPKYLFRKEGQNVTLSCEQNLNHDAMYWYRQDPGQGLRLIYYSQIVNDFQKGDIAEGYSVSREKKESFPLTVTSAQKNPTAFYLCASSPGTGNYEQYFGPGTRLTVT.